This T cell receptor beta chain was sequenced during a study of shared clonotypes between healthy human individuals (dated by TCRdb to 2020 to 2021). In the study overall: A few men and a couple of women, aged 18 to 49 years, made up the cohort. For each donor, three plates each were used for CD4 naive and CD4 memory, two plates were used for CD8 naive, and one plate was used for CD8 memory. The study deeply sequenced blood TCR repertoires of five healthy adults to estimate repertoire size and the extent of clonotype sharing between individuals. Libraries were prepared and TCR repertoires were sequenced by different laboratories using diverse techniques, in order to increase sequencing depth and limit assay-specific biases. Between about 0.94 and 10 billion PBMCs per donor were obtained by leukapheresis. Here is what the overall study found, with its caveats: Sampling was restricted to blood, and TCR repertoires in tissues likely differ from the TCR repertoires found in blood. Compared with non-shared clonotypes, the clonotypes found in all four sorted-subset donors had higher generation probabilities. Because the study included a small number of donors, the genetic and exposure-history diversity represented was limited. Rarefaction of sorted-subset datasets indicated incomplete sequencing despite the large sequencing depth. Across a few donors, roughly 5% of naive CD4, approximately 3.5% of naive CD8, around 2.1% of memory CD4, and 0.4% of memory CD8 clonotypes were shared. Naive subsets generally had larger estimated clonotype richness than memory subsets. Based on pairwise subsampling, the degree of clonotype sharing among donors was expected to be affected by sequencing depth.

Using the deep immunoSEQ assay, TCR CDR3 regions were amplified from genomic DNA by multiplex PCR. Genomic DNA extracted from each cell subset was distributed evenly over all wells of several immunoSEQ 96-well plates, and each plate served as one replicate. For sorted subsets, each replicate PCR was loaded with approximately 200 ng genomic DNA, equivalent to approximately 33,000 T cell genomes. Purified libraries were quantified with a Qubit 3.0 fluorometer, sized on a Bioanalyzer 2100, and re-quantified with the KAPA Library Quantification kit. Every immunoSEQ 96-well plate was sequenced on a separate single-read 150-cycle Illumina NextSeq 550 flow cell. As for the authors' bioinformatics: Because the immunoSEQ output included only junctional sequences and no quality scores, the filtering could not be the same as the filtering used for full-length reads. To assign V/J genes and CDR3, sequences were annotated against IMGT germline references using PyIR, a Python wrapper for IgBLAST v1.9. Reads were removed for weak V/J assignments (E-value above 1e-6), missing CDR3, stop codons, out-of-frame junctions, or ambiguous translated residues. A V3J clonotype was defined by an identical inferred V gene, J gene, and CDR3 amino acid sequence. To compute the percentage overlap between repertoires, the number of shared unique clonotypes was divided by the size of the smaller repertoire. Three approaches were used to assess repertoire richness: RTK rarefaction, the Chao1 estimator, and Recon v2.1 estimates of unobserved clonotypes. Generation probabilities for all TCRbeta clonotypes obtained by the gDNA method from several donors were computed using OLGA. Sourced from immuneACCESS, this table was stored by TCRdb with only in-frame sequences that have V and J called. A share of the clones is absent; for the studies checked, an unresolved V gene accounts for under half, and the remainder has no known explanation. V and J calls and clone size follow that table, whereas D and trimming were derived from the DNA. The sample table shows 450,000 to 700,000 clones, and around 95% are seen once. The ten largest clones take up approximately 0.1% of the sample.

On this clone: No antigen is known for it. Base-call qualities are not available, and no considerably larger clone is one nucleotide away.

The germline ends are 21 bases apart after V is trimmed by 1 base and J by 6 bases. Its CDR3 holds 17 amino acids, cysteine through phenylalanine. Solely the CDR3 DNA is kept, with 51 bases framed from the first base. The germline V gene encodes CDR1 GTSNPN and CDR2 SVGIG (reference sequence). CD8 naive samples were obtained by positive selection for CCR7 among CD45RO-negative cells, yielding a CD45RA+CCR7+ population from which TemRA cells were excluded. The donors were healthy, HIV-negative adults with no recently reported acute infections or vaccinations. Every donor was a Caucasian adult residing in Nashville, Tennessee, USA. Blood was obtained by leukapheresis, after which PBMCs were separated by Ficoll-Histopaque density gradient centrifugation and cryopreserved in liquid nitrogen vapor phase. Purity and quantity of every magnetically sorted T cell population were checked by analytical flow cytometry. Genomic DNA was isolated from every sorted fraction and measured by UV absorbance on a Nanodrop 2000c.

Material: naive CD8+ T cells sorted from blood. According to the study, the label for this sample's cell subset or site signals: CD45RA+CCR7+. This clonotype was sampled from a woman younger than 45 in good health. This chain joins TRBV30 to TRBJ2-2; the D gene lacks a confident call. The DNA reads TGTGCCTGGAGTGAGCCCCCCTTTGAACGGGTTTCCGGGGAGCTGTTTTTT. The encoded protein is CAWSEPPFERVSGELFF.